These 24 T cell receptor beta chains originate from one sample sequenced in a study of T-cell memory formation after mild COVID-19. In TCRdb, the 5' RACE reads were re-called with MiXCR into one record per CDR3 protein. This table has 530,000 or so distinct CDR3 sequences, 17% appearing once. Sequencing input: PBMCs or a T cell subset sorted from them (not recorded which). Source of these receptors: an adult woman who had mild COVID-19 (a few samples of this study predate the infection). Cell type and time point are not known.

The CDR3 loop is CASSQVRDGEETQYF. The DNA of the CDR3 is TGCGCCAGCAGCCAAGTCCGGGACGGAGAAGAGACCCAGTACTTC. This rearrangement joins TRBV4-1 to TRBJ2-5, with D possibly called TRBD1 or TRBD2 (5 bases each). The CDR3 contains 15 residues. V was pared by 1 base and J by 3 bases, with 12 bases between. The germline CDR1 and CDR2 sequences are MGHRA and YSYEKL.

In this sample, this clonotype turned up a few times. The chain recombines TRBV20-1 with TRBJ1-1; possibly TRBD1 for D (5 bases). This CDR3 comprises 14 residues. Deletions cut 3 bases from V and 0 bases from J, with 11 bases between. Germline lookup yields CDR1 DFQATT and CDR2 SNEGSKA (reference sequence). CDR3 coding DNA: TGCAGTGCTAGGATTACAGGAGTGAACACTGAAGCTTTCTTT. Its translation: CSARITGVNTEAFF.

The chain carries TRBV28 and TRBJ1-1; 10 bases map to TRBD1. Germline CDR1 MDHEN, CDR2 SYDVKM. With 4 bases clipped from V and 7 bases from J, the junction kept 6 bases outside the gene matches. The length of the CDR3 is 14 residues. CDR3 residues: CASSSPGTGDEAFF. The CDR3 DNA reads as TGTGCCAGCAGTTCACCCGGGACAGGGGATGAAGCTTTCTTT.

The chain employs TRBV7-9 and TRBJ1-1; D is perhaps TRBD1 (5 bases). V lost 5 bases to trimming and J lost 10 bases, with 11 bases between them. This CDR3 comprises 11 residues. CDR1 is SEHNR, CDR2 FQNEAQ, per germline (reference sequence). The CDR3 DNA sequence: TGTGCCAGCAGCGCGGGACCGTCAGCTTTCTTT. Its protein product is CASSAGPSAFF.

V is TRBV6-5 and J is TRBJ2-1; TRBD2 might be the D (7 bases). The V end lost 4 bases, the J end lost 8 bases, and 21 bases lay between the germline ends. The CDR3 has 16 amino acids. CDR1 MNHEY and CDR2 SVGAGI come from the germline V gene. The CDR3 DNA is TGTGCCAGCAGTTTCCCCAAGGAGGGGGGAGGGTATGAGCAGTTCTTC. This sequence encodes CASSFPKEGGGYEQFF.

In regard to this clonotype: A read error may account for a junction end that differs from germline. This chain connects TRBV4-1 to TRBJ2-1; D is unclear. The CDR3 totals 15 residues. Germline CDR1 reads MGHRA; CDR2 reads YSYEKL. The CDR3 is CSSSQVVEHYNEQFF. The CDR3 bases are TGCTCCAGCAGCCAAGTAGTAGAGCACTACAATGAGCAGTTCTTC.

The rearrangement uses TRBV7-9 and TRBJ1-2; the D gene is possibly TRBD1 (5 bases). The CDR3 covers 14 residues. Germline V gene lookup returns CDR1 SEHNR and CDR2 FQNEAQ (reference sequence). The V and J ends lost 5 bases and 7 bases respectively, with 17 bases between them. CDR3 nucleotides: TGTGCCAGCAGCAGGGACGCCACGGGGGGTGGCTACACCTTC. This encodes CASSRDATGGGYTF.

The genes are TRBV11-2 and TRBJ2-5; 10 bases match TRBD2. This CDR3 has 18 residues. J lost 4 bases, V lost 6 bases, and 17 bases had no gene match. Germline CDR1 SGHAT, CDR2 FQNNGV. The DNA of the CDR3 is TGTGCCAGCAGTTTCCCCCCCATCCTAGCGGGGGCCCCAGAGACCCAGTACTTC. The encoded protein is CASSFPPILAGAPETQYF.

This clonotype was recorded a few times. V and J are TRBV5-6 and TRBJ2-7; 9 nucleotides agree with TRBD2. CDR1 is SGHDT and CDR2 is YYEEEE in the germline V gene. The CDR3 has 17 residues. After removal of 4 bases from V and 3 bases from J, the junction contained 14 bases not matched to a gene. In nucleotides, the CDR3 is TGTGCCAGCAGCCAAAGAGGAGCGGGGGGTAGCCACTACGAGCAGTACTTC. Amino acids: CASSQRGAGGSHYEQYF.

The J gene is TRBJ2-5, the V gene TRBV5-1; TRBD2 agrees at 8 bases. In germline, CDR1 is SGHRS, CDR2 YFSETQ. CDR3 length: 15 amino acids. Losses at the gene ends were 7 bases for V and 3 bases for J; bases not matched to a gene: 11. This CDR3 is CASSPAGDSKETQYF. As DNA, the CDR3 is TGCGCCAGCTCCCCAGCGGGGGATTCGAAAGAGACCCAGTACTTC.

V usage is TRBV5-1 and J usage is TRBJ2-1; D might be TRBD1 (6 bases). In germline, CDR1 is SGHRS, CDR2 YFSETQ. The V gene lost 0 bases and the J gene lost 15 bases, with 10 bases spanning the gap. The length of the CDR3 is 11 residues. The CDR3 sequence: CASSLDRVLFF. CDR3 DNA sequence: TGCGCCAGCAGCTTGGACAGGGTATTGTTCTTC.

The CDR3 sequence: CASSEGESATNYGYTF. The CDR3 DNA follows: TGTGCCAGCAGTGAAGGGGAGTCGGCCACTAACTATGGCTACACCTTC. J is TRBJ1-2 and V is TRBV2; unclear D gene. This CDR3 has 16 residues. V was cut by 1 base and J by 0 bases, with 12 bases left in between. Per germline, CDR1 SNHLY and CDR2 FYNNEI.

This chain joins TRBV7-6 and TRBJ2-7, with D unresolved. This CDR3 has 13 amino acids. Germline CDR1 reads SGHVS; CDR2 reads FNYEAQ. V was clipped by 4 bases and J by 3 bases, with 10 bases between them. CDR3 nucleotide sequence: TGTGCCAGCAGCTATGACCGCTTCTACGAGCAGTACTTC. It specifies CASSYDRFYEQYF.

There are a few counts of this clonotype. V and J are TRBV7-2 and TRBJ1-1; 8 nucleotides align to TRBD1. The CDR3 runs to 13 residues. The trim removed 3 bases at V and 7 bases at J, leaving 4 bases unmatched. CDR1 is SGHTA, CDR2 FQGNSA, per germline. Here the CDR3 reads CASSLDRAREAFF. The CDR3 nucleotides read TGTGCCAGCAGCTTGGACAGGGCCCGTGAAGCTTTCTTT.

The CDR3 here is CATQGGLEQFF. The DNA for the CDR3 is TGTGCCACCCAGGGGGGCCTGGAGCAGTTCTTC. The chain has TRBV6-2 or TRBV6-3 and TRBJ2-1; TRBD1 is a possible D gene (7 bases). CDR3 length: 11 amino acids. Trimming removed 10 bases from V and 10 bases from J, with 14 bases in between. Germline-derived CDR1 and CDR2 are MNHEY and SVGEGT.

This clonotype was seen many times. The chain is built from TRBV27 and TRBJ1-5; D ambiguous. Germline V CDR1 and CDR2: MNHEY, SMNVEV (reference sequence). CDR3 length: 14 amino acids. V shed 2 bases and J shed 1 base, with 6 bases lying between them. The CDR3 sequence: CASSLGWSNQPQHF. CDR3 DNA: TGTGCCAGCAGTTTAGGTTGGAGCAATCAGCCCCAGCATTTT.

The CDR3 DNA is TGTGCCTACGGGTCCGGCTCTGGAAACACCATATATTTT. Translating it yields CAYGSGSGNTIYF. The V and J genes are TRBV11-2 and TRBJ1-3; D not resolved. Between the trimmed V and J ends, which lost 11 bases and 0 bases, there was a span of 11 bases. CDR3 length: 13 amino acids. The germline V gene encodes CDR1 SGHAT and CDR2 FQNNGV.

This clonotype was seen a handful of times. The chain is built from TRBV7-9 and TRBJ2-5; 8 bases line up with TRBD1. Trimming cost V 3 bases and J 1 base; bases outside gene matches: 4. Germline CDR1 reads SEHNR; CDR2 reads FQNEAQ (reference sequence). There are 15 residues in the CDR3. The CDR3 DNA is TGTGCCAGCAGCTTTGGAGGACAGGGCCAAGAGACCCAGTACTTC. Amino acids: CASSFGGQGQETQYF.

V gene TRBV5-6 combines with J gene TRBJ1-1, with 7 bases lining up with TRBD1. The V and J ends lost 0 bases and 2 bases, in that order; junction bases with no gene match: 7. This CDR3 is 16 amino acids long. Germline V lookup: CDR1 SGHDT, CDR2 YYEEEE. The DNA of the CDR3 is TGTGCCAGCAGCTTGGACAGGGGAAATCAAAACACTGAAGCTTTCTTT. Its translation: CASSLDRGNQNTEAFF.

The rearrangement uses TRBV20-1 and TRBJ2-2; TRBD2 matches at 11 bases. Looked up from germline, CDR1 is DFQATT and CDR2 is SNEGSKA (reference sequence). The CDR3 consists of 17 residues. The V gene end was trimmed by 6 bases and the J gene end by 8 bases; junction bases not matched to a gene: 17. The CDR3 loop reads CSARLRPGLAAEGELFF. The CDR3 DNA follows: TGCAGTGCCAGATTAAGACCGGGACTAGCGGCTGAAGGGGAGCTGTTTTTT.

This clonotype was detected a few times. V is TRBV7-9 and J is TRBJ1-3, with D hard to call. The germline CDR1 and CDR2 sequences are SEHNR and FQNEAQ (reference sequence). V was pared by 6 bases and J by 0 bases, with 15 bases between. The CDR3 contains 16 residues. In DNA, the CDR3 is TGTGCCAGCAGACCGTCCGCGGTCGGCTCTGGAAACACCATATATTTT. It translates to CASRPSAVGSGNTIYF.

The V call is TRBV10-3, the J call TRBJ2-6; D may be TRBD1 (6 bases). Germline values: CDR1 ENHRY, CDR2 SYGVKD. This CDR3 is built from 15 residues. V lost 8 bases to trimming and J lost 0 bases, with 11 bases between them. DNA for the CDR3: TGTGCCATCGCGGAAGGGGGCTCTGGGGCCAACGTCCTGACTTTC. Encoded protein: CAIAEGGSGANVLTF.

In this sample, this clonotype turned up a few times. The chain is built from TRBV20-1 and TRBJ1-5; D remains unclear. Trimming took 1 base from V and 3 from J, leaving 7 bases between them. The germline V gene has CDR1 DFQATT and CDR2 SNEGSKA (reference sequence). This CDR3 comprises 13 residues. The CDR3 region is CSARGETNQPQHF. The CDR3 DNA is TGCAGTGCTAGAGGGGAGACCAATCAGCCCCAGCATTTT.

The chain joins TRBV9 to TRBJ2-3; no definite D call. Germline values: CDR1 SGDLS, CDR2 YYNGEE. Trimming took 4 bases from V and 3 from J, leaving 12 bases between them. CDR3 length: 14 residues. For the CDR3, the DNA is TGTGCCAGCAGCTCCGAGCACAGAACAGATACGCAGTATTTT. It is translated as CASSSEHRTDTQYF.